The rows below give T cell receptor beta chains drawn from one sample of a study of blood T cells in healthy people across ages. MiXCR, applied by TCRdb to the 5' RACE reads, yields one record per CDR3 protein. There are 1,300,000 or so distinct CDR3 sequences in the sample; roughly 60% occur only once, and over 5% lies in the top ten. Sample: blood. These receptors were taken from a young man in good health. CDR3s include the opening cysteine and the closing phenylalanine or tryptophan. The D gene is left open where the match is weak. Clone size is given for some rows only: seen once, a few or many times, or a class if the clone is expanded.

abundance	v_gene	j_gene	d_gene	CDR3aa	CDR3nt
NA	TRBV7-9	TRBJ2-5	NA	CASSSGSQGGETQYF	TGTGCCAGCAGCTCCGGGTCTCAGGGGGGAGAGACCCAGTACTTC
once	TRBV7-2	TRBJ2-3	TRBD2	CSSSLRPGLAGRANTDTQYF	TGTTCCAGCAGCTTAAGACCGGGACTAGCGGGTCGGGCCAACACAGATACGCAGTATTTT
NA	TRBV25-1	TRBJ2-7	NA	CASSEARAGRYEQYF	TGTGCCAGCAGTGAAGCCAGGGCAGGGCGCTACGAGCAGTACTTC
few	TRBV11-2	TRBJ2-1	TRBD2	CASSGSTRAGGEYNEQFF	TGTGCCAGCAGCGGGAGCACTCGAGCGGGGGGGGAATACAATGAGCAGTTCTTC
NA	TRBV3-1	TRBJ2-7	NA	CASSHRTYTHSYEQYF	TGTGCCAGCAGCCATCGAACGTACACTCACTCCTACGAGCAGTACTTC
NA	TRBV27	TRBJ2-2	TRBD1	CASSPNLRGPNTGELFF	TGTGCCAGCAGTCCCAACCTCAGGGGGCCTAACACCGGGGAGCTGTTTTTT
NA	TRBV4-1	TRBJ2-1	NA	CASSPRATTYNEQFF	TGCGCCAGCAGCCCCCGGGCTACAACCTACAATGAGCAGTTCTTC
NA	TRBV6-5	TRBJ2-1	TRBD2	CASSFWIAGEYKEQFF	TGTGCCAGCAGTTTCTGGATAGCGGGGGAATACAAGGAGCAGTTCTTC
NA	TRBV27	TRBJ2-3	TRBD2	CASSPGLARGTQYF	TGTGCCAGCAGTCCAGGACTAGCCCGCGGTACGCAGTATTTT
NA	TRBV3-1	TRBJ2-7	NA	CASSQDTSLLYEQYF	TGTGCCAGCAGCCAAGACACTAGCCTCCTATACGAGCAGTACTTC
few	TRBV11-2	TRBJ1-1	NA	CASLPVGRGNTEAFF	TGTGCCAGCCTCCCTGTGGGCAGGGGAAACACTGAAGCTTTCTTT